Listed here is a single T cell receptor (beta chain). There is no known antigen for this receptor. Nothing much larger sits one base from this clone, and base qualities are not available. The immunoSEQ Assay, a bias-controlled multiplex PCR, was used to amplify TCRbeta CDR3 regions from genomic DNA. As for the original processing: The number of nucleated cells in each sample was estimated by amplification of reference gene primers within the assay. To quantify the absolute abundance of each unique TCRbeta CDR3 rearrangement, sequence reads were collapsed and filtered. For each sample, productive Simpson clonality was calculated by taking the square root of Simpson's diversity index across productive rearrangements. TCRdb took this table from immuneACCESS and kept in-frame rearrangements with V and J called. Such tables lack part of the clones; where checked against another copy, unresolved V genes explain under half of the gap, and the rest is unexplained. The D gene and trimming were derived from the DNA, and the V and J assignments and clone size from that table. This sample holds 250,000 to 300,000 clones; roughly 90% were observed only once. Of the sample, about 2% is held by the ten largest clones.

The sample originates from a study of blood T cell repertoires in COVID-19 (dated by TCRdb to 2018 to 2020). Background for the entire study: Collaborator samples came from the United States, Italy and Spain and covered acute and convalescent phases of COVID-19. The prospective study material was composed of cDNA or gDNA derived from T cells, B-cell-depleted T cells, or PBMCs. Subjects who had been exposed to COVID-19, were actively infected with it, or had recovered from it provided the deeply sampled blood TCRbeta repertoires that made up the dataset. The repertoires were released in a freely available public database intended as a resource for research on the immune response to SARS-CoV-2. The samples were drawn from two sources: the first 160 participants of the ongoing ImmuneRACE study, and 1,254 subjects contributed by 6 global collaborators. Nearly every sample came with metadata listing a de-identified subject ID, COVID-19 status, age in years and sex. Where available, HLA class I and class II types were taken from metadata supplied by the sample provider and were not determined by assay-based typing. Findings and caveats that apply to the study as a whole: How much clinical and demographic metadata was included differed by source and by participant, and the metadata was provided uncurated.

Whole blood was collected in K2EDTA tubes by collaborating institutions according to the institutions' own protocols. For TCRbeta analysis, collaborators shipped samples in one of three forms: frozen whole blood, isolated PBMCs, or DNA extracted from either of those sample types. Clipping removes 10 bases from V and 1 base from J, with 6 as the unmatched junction base count. Measured from the cysteine to the phenylalanine, the CDR3 is 13 residues long. Only the CDR3 DNA stays, 39 bases, in frame from base 1. Looking up the germline V gene yields CDR1 WSHSY and CDR2 SAAADI. Recombination linked TRBV10-2 to TRBJ2-7; 8 nucleotides in the junction match TRBD2. This TCR came from a man under 40 with active or convalescent COVID-19. Sequenced sample: peripheral blood. The CDR3 is CATAGLESYEQYF. The bases are TGCGCCACCGCGGGACTAGAATCCTACGAGCAGTACTTC.